The 17 T cell receptor beta chains below come from one sample, sequenced in a study of cytomegalovirus exposure and HLA in healthy donors. Researchers ran the PCR with 60 Vbeta and 13 Jbeta primers. Here immunoSEQ multiplex PCR was the method, and the copy in TCRdb shows in-frame clones only, minus some. The sample gives approximately 140,000 clones, 73% of which show up once; over 1% is in the top ten. What was sequenced was PBMCs. These receptors were obtained from a woman aged 40 to 55 in good health and CMV-seronegative.

The J gene is TRBJ1-3, the V gene TRBV10-3, with 12 bases that match TRBD1. The CDR3 is 17 residues long. The germline CDR1 and CDR2 sequences are ENHRY and SYGVKD. J gave up 6 bases and V 0 bases, and 6 bases lay outside the gene matches. The DNA for the CDR3 is TGTGCCATCAGTGAGTCCCGGGACAGGGGGCAACAAAACACCATATATTTT. This sequence encodes CAISESRDRGQQNTIYF.

The J gene is TRBJ1-1, the V gene TRBV2, with a weak D call TRBD1 (5 bases). Germline V gene lookup returns CDR1 SNHLY and CDR2 FYNNEI. This CDR3 has 13 amino acids. Trimming left V 5 bases short and J 0 bases short, with 7 bases between. CDR3 sequence (DNA): TGTGCCAGCAGTCTGACAGTGAACACTGAAGCTTTCTTT. Translating it yields CASSLTVNTEAFF.

The chain joins TRBV11-2 to TRBJ2-3; 9 nucleotides match TRBD2. Per the germline V gene, CDR1 is SGHAT and CDR2 is FQNNGV. This CDR3 contains 18 residues. The V gene end was trimmed by 3 bases and the J gene end by 2 bases; junction bases not matched to a gene: 12. The CDR3 DNA reads TGTGCCAGCAGCTTGGGGTTAAGGCGGGGGGGGCCCACAGATACGCAGTATTTT. Its translation: CASSLGLRRGGPTDTQYF.

The rearrangement links TRBV27 to TRBJ1-1; D is perhaps TRBD1 (6 bases). In germline, CDR1 is MNHEY, CDR2 SMNVEV (reference sequence). V was pared by 2 bases and J by 8 bases, with 15 bases between. The CDR3 loop spans 14 amino acids. The CDR3 sequence: CASSLNTPTGEAFF. In DNA form, the CDR3 reads TGTGCCAGCAGTTTAAATACCCCTACAGGGGAAGCTTTCTTT.

The V gene is TRBV19, the J gene TRBJ2-2, with TRBD2 matching 8 bases. Trimming took 3 bases from V and 2 from J; bases not matched to a gene: 11. CDR1 LNHDA and CDR2 SQIVND come from the germline V gene (reference sequence). The CDR3 covers 18 residues. CDR3 in amino acids: CASSMRPPGLVNTGELFF. The CDR3 coding sequence is TGTGCCAGTAGTATGCGCCCTCCGGGACTAGTAAACACCGGGGAGCTGTTTTTT.

The rearrangement joins TRBV4-2 to TRBJ1-1, with a weak D call TRBD1 (5 bases). Germline CDR1 reads LGHNA; CDR2 reads YNFKEQ. CDR3 size: 15 residues. V was trimmed by 0 bases and J by 8 bases, leaving 16 bases between them. The CDR3 loop reads CASSQDVGSRGEAFF. The CDR3 DNA reads as TGTGCCAGCAGCCAAGATGTGGGGTCCCGGGGGGAAGCTTTCTTT.

This sequence joins TRBV5-4 and TRBJ2-6; D gene uncertain. The CDR3 is 14 amino acids. The V end lost 4 bases, the J end lost 2 bases, and 7 bases lay between the germline ends. Germline V gives CDR1 SGHNT, CDR2 YYREEE (reference sequence). As DNA, the CDR3 is TGTGCCAGCAGCGGCTCGCCTGGGGCCAACGTCCTGACTTTC. Protein product: CASSGSPGANVLTF.

The chain recombines TRBV10-3 with TRBJ1-6, with 9 bases fitting TRBD1. V lost 10 bases, J lost 8 bases, and 15 bases stayed unmatched. CDR1 is ENHRY, CDR2 SYGVKD, per germline. There are 16 residues in the CDR3. The CDR3 DNA is TGTGCCAGCTCCCCAATCTCGGGACAGGGCGATTCACCCCTCCACTTT. Translating gives CASSPISGQGDSPLHF.

Details on this clone: The junction shows a germline mismatch at one end, possibly a read error. This sample also contains other DNA sequences that code for the same CDR3. The chain combines TRBV4-3 with TRBJ2-3, with 10 bases lining up with TRBD2. The germline gives CDR1 LGHNA, CDR2 YSLEER. The CDR3 length is 15 residues. CDR3 nucleotide sequence: TGCGCCAGCAGCCACGGACTAGCGGTGACAGATACGCAATATTTT. Its protein is CASSHGLAVTDTQYF.

The chain has TRBV14 and TRBJ2-1; 7 bases match TRBD1. The CDR3 extends over 16 amino acids. Germline V gene data show CDR1 as SGHDN and CDR2 as FVKESK. V shed 0 bases, J shed 10 bases, and the junction held 12 bases outside the gene matches. CDR3 in amino acids: CASSQEGQGEHREQFF. CDR3 in DNA: TGTGCCAGCAGCCAAGAAGGCCAGGGGGAACACAGAGAGCAGTTCTTC.

This clone was detected a few times. The chain has TRBV2 and TRBJ1-1; 8 bases align to TRBD1. The CDR3 consists of 12 residues. Germline V gives CDR1 SNHLY, CDR2 FYNNEI. Losses at the gene ends were 6 bases for V and 6 bases for J; bases not matched to a gene: 3. CDR3 coding DNA: TGTGCCAGCAGCGCGACAGGGGCTGAAGCTTTCTTT. Its protein is CASSATGAEAFF.

The chain recombines TRBV19 with TRBJ2-5; weak D call: TRBD2 (6 bases). The germline V and J ends were trimmed by 5 bases and 4 bases, with 11 bases remaining between them. CDR3 length: 13 amino acids. Germline V lookup: CDR1 LNHDA, CDR2 SQIVND (reference sequence). CDR3: CASSAQAGETQYF. CDR3 coding DNA: TGTGCCAGTAGTGCCCAAGCGGGAGAGACCCAGTACTTC.

This chain links TRBV4-1 with TRBJ1-6, with TRBD1 matching over 10 bases. The CDR3 totals 14 residues. Germline CDR1 MGHRA, CDR2 YSYEKL. V was pared by 9 bases and J by 6 bases, with 5 bases of the junction left unmatched. The CDR3 spells CASGTGDPNSPLHF. The CDR3, as DNA: TGCGCCAGTGGGACAGGGGACCCTAATTCACCCCTCCACTTT.

This clone is a singleton in its sample. The chain uses TRBV7-2 and TRBJ2-1; D is unresolved. CDR1 is SGHTA and CDR2 is FQGNSA in the germline V gene. The V end lost 3 bases, the J end lost 1 base, and 7 bases lay between the germline ends. This CDR3 comprises 14 residues. CDR3 sequence (DNA): TGTGCCAGCAGCTTGGCTAGTTCCTACAATGAGCAGTTCTTC. Translation: CASSLASSYNEQFF.

This clone was counted only a few times. V gene TRBV6-1 combines with J gene TRBJ1-6; TRBD1 agrees at 7 bases. Germline trimming cut 4 bases from V and 10 bases from J; bases unmatched to any gene: 10. Germline CDR1 reads MNHNS; CDR2 reads SASEGT. The CDR3 spans 15 residues. CDR3: CASSGQGKVGSPLHF. CDR3 coding DNA: TGTGCCAGCAGTGGACAGGGAAAGGTGGGATCACCCCTCCACTTT.

This sequence joins TRBV29-1 and TRBJ2-2; 10 nucleotides agree with TRBD1. The CDR3 consists of 13 residues. The ends lost 6 bases at V and 3 bases at J; junction bases unmatched: 1. Germline loops: CDR1 SQVTM, CDR2 ANQGSEA. The CDR3 is CSVGTGDTGELFF. The DNA for the CDR3 is TGCAGCGTGGGGACAGGGGACACCGGGGAGCTGTTTTTT.

V gene TRBV5-6 combines with J gene TRBJ2-7, with 9 bases matching TRBD2. J lost 4 bases, V lost 0 bases, and 14 bases had no gene match. From germline, CDR1 is SGHDT and CDR2 YYEEEE. The CDR3 totals 18 residues. In DNA, the CDR3 is TGTGCCAGCAGCTTGGCGAGCGGGGGGCTGGGGGGAACTTACGAGCAGTACGTC. It translates to CASSLASGGLGGTYEQYV.